This TCR beta chain was identified in a study of blood T cell repertoires in COVID-19. Study-level information: Acute-phase and convalescent COVID-19 samples originated in the United States, Italy and Spain. T cells, B-cell-depleted T cells, or PBMCs supplied cDNA or gDNA.

Original processing methods: Reference gene primer amplification yielded estimated nucleated cell counts. Produced via immunoSEQ multiplex PCR; TCRdb's table is partial and in-frame only. V, J and clone size are taken as reported in that table, and D and trimming were inferred from the DNA itself. The sample includes under 130,000 clones, roughly nine tenths of them seen just once. This clone was observed once. The receptor was derived from a woman older than 75 in a cohort sampled during active COVID-19. The sample comprised peripheral blood.

The DNA for the CDR3 is TGTGCCAGCAGCCAAGAGGGCTCCTATGGCTACACCTTC. Translation: CASSQEGSYGYTF. The chain has TRBV4-2 and TRBJ1-2; D ambiguous. CDR3 length: 13 residues. Per germline, CDR1 LGHNA and CDR2 YNFKEQ. The V end lost 0 bases, the J end lost 4 bases, and 6 bases lay between the germline ends.